These 18 T cell receptor beta chains came from one sample sequenced in a study of Graves' ophthalmopathy and Graves' hyperthyroidism (dated by TCRdb to the late 2010s). Sequencing relied on an Illumina HiSeq 2000. TCR beta CDR3 regions were amplified from RNA transcripts for repertoire sequencing. The first round was an RT-PCR using HTBI primers with the Qiagen OneStep RT-PCR kit, and this first round was followed by a second-round multiplex PCR, then size selection and purification. In-frame beta chains were kept once TCRdb had trimmed the public reads at Q25 with fastp and called clones with MiXCR. Each record represents a unique CDR3 protein, reported with the most common genes and DNA among its rows. Across this sample there are about 660,000 distinct CDR3 sequences, with over 40% seen only once. The ten largest clones add up to roughly 3% of the sample. Sequenced input: peripheral blood. All receptors come from an adult man with Graves' ophthalmopathy.

Notes on this clonotype: A junction boundary mismatches the germline segment, possibly from a read error. V and J are TRBV9 and TRBJ1-3; D is unclear. The CDR3 consists of 15 residues. Per germline, CDR1 SGDLS and CDR2 YYNGEE. The CDR3 DNA reads TGTGCCAGCAGCCAAGTTGGGGATCGGCGAAACGCCATATATTTT. This translates into CASSQVGDRRNAIYF.

The V gene is TRBV15, the J gene TRBJ2-6; D could derive from TRBD1 or TRBD2 (6 bases each). The V end lost 3 bases, the J end lost 0 bases, and 12 bases lay between the germline ends. The CDR3 runs 17 residues. Per germline, CDR1 LNHNV and CDR2 YYDKDF (reference sequence). This CDR3 reads CATSSQGGGSGANVLTF. CDR3 coding DNA: TGTGCCACCAGCAGCCAAGGAGGGGGCTCTGGGGCCAACGTCCTGACTTTC.

The genes are TRBV19 and TRBJ1-1, with D possibly TRBD1 on 6 matching bases. Germline values: CDR1 LNHDA, CDR2 SQIVND (reference sequence). This CDR3 comprises 15 residues. V lost 11 bases and J 4 bases, leaving 23 bases between the germline ends. Written as DNA, the CDR3 is TGTGCCCGCGTTTTGTTAGCGGGGGCGAGCACTGAAGCTTTCTTT. Amino acids: CARVLLAGASTEAFF.

The gene calls are TRBV29-1 and TRBJ1-2, with 8 bases matching TRBD1. This CDR3 is 13 amino acids long. The V gene's germline CDR1 is SQVTM and CDR2 ANQGSEA. V lost 6 bases, J lost 8 bases, and 11 bases stayed unmatched. In nucleotides, the CDR3 is TGCAGCGTCCCACGGACAGGGTCCTTCGGCTACACCTTC. Protein: CSVPRTGSFGYTF.

The genes are TRBV2 and TRBJ2-7, with unresolved D. V was pared by 6 bases and J by 5 bases, with 20 bases between. The CDR3 runs 15 residues. The germline CDR1 and CDR2 sequences are SNHLY and FYNNEI. DNA for the CDR3: TGTGCCAGCAGCTCGGACGGATGGAATTGGGACGAGCAGTACTTC. It codes for CASSSDGWNWDEQYF.

This clonotype was detected ten times or more. V is TRBV14 and J is TRBJ1-6, with D maybe TRBD1 (5 bases). Germline CDR1 reads SGHDN; CDR2 reads FVKESK. CDR3 size: 15 residues. V was shortened by 2 bases and J by 10 bases, with 15 bases between the two germline ends. CDR3 sequence: CASSQYRQGWSPLHF. In DNA form, the CDR3 reads TGTGCCAGCAGCCAATACCGTCAGGGTTGGTCACCCCTCCACTTT. Full variable domain (missing parts from reference TRBV14 and TRBJ1-6): EAGVTQFPSHSVIEKGQTVTLRCDPISGHDNLYWYRRVMGKEIKFLLHFVKESKQDESGMPNNRFLAERTGGTYSTLKVQPAELEDSGVYFCASSQYRQGWSPLHFGNGTRLTVT.

This clonotype was observed many times. The chain links TRBV24-1 to TRBJ1-5; D remains ambiguous. Trimming removed 1 base from V and 7 bases from J, with 10 bases in between. The germline gives CDR1 KGHDR, CDR2 SFDVKD. The CDR3 is 14 amino acids. The CDR3: CATSDFSVGQPQHF. CDR3 DNA: TGTGCCACCAGTGATTTTTCAGTTGGGCAGCCCCAGCATTTT.

This clonotype was seen many times. This chain uses TRBV7-2 with TRBJ1-2, with a tentative D call TRBD1 (5 bases). The CDR3 is made up of 12 amino acids. The germline gives CDR1 SGHTA, CDR2 FQGNSA. Trimming removed 5 bases at V and 4 bases at J, with 8 bases between. The CDR3 reads CASSPRVYGYTF. The CDR3, as DNA: TGTGCCAGCAGCCCCAGGGTCTATGGCTACACCTTC.

J is TRBJ2-6 and V is TRBV7-8, with 9 bases lining up with TRBD1. Germline V CDR1 and CDR2: SGHVS, FQNEAQ. Trimming at V came to 5 bases and at J to 11 bases, leaving 13 bases not matched to a gene. The CDR3 contains 16 residues. The CDR3, as DNA: TGTGCCAGCAGCAATAGGGGACAGGGCTTACCCTACGTCCTGACTTTC. It codes for CASSNRGQGLPYVLTF.

The V gene is TRBV10-2, the J gene TRBJ1-2, with D hard to call. Trimming took off 3 bases at V and 4 bases at J, with 12 bases between the two ends. The CDR3 covers 14 residues. Germline-derived CDR1 and CDR2 are WSHSY and SAAADI. CDR3 in amino acids: CASSDHGITYGYTF. The CDR3 DNA is TGCGCCAGCAGTGACCACGGGATTACCTATGGCTACACCTTC.

The table lists this clonotype with many counts. The chain recombines TRBV9 with TRBJ2-7; 7 bases are shared with TRBD2. V was pared by 3 bases and J by 0 bases, with 6 bases of the junction left unmatched. There are 15 residues in the CDR3. Germline CDR1 and CDR2: SGDLS and YYNGEE. CDR3 loop: CASSAGGGSSYEQYF. In DNA form, the CDR3 reads TGTGCCAGCAGCGCGGGGGGAGGATCCTCCTACGAGCAGTACTTC.

This rearrangement joins TRBV29-1 to TRBJ1-1; TRBD1 is a possible D gene (5 bases). Germline V gives CDR1 SQVTM, CDR2 ANQGSEA. Trimming left V 4 bases short and J 3 bases short, with 9 bases between. CDR3 length: 12 residues. The CDR3 spells CSVGGTYTEAFF. The DNA of the CDR3 is TGCAGCGTTGGGGGGACTTACACTGAAGCTTTCTTT.

The chain recombines TRBV29-1 with TRBJ2-7, with D maybe TRBD2 (7 bases). This CDR3 comprises 12 residues. CDR1 SQVTM and CDR2 ANQGSEA come from the germline V gene. V lost 7 bases, J lost 0 bases, and 10 bases lay in between. CDR3 in amino acids: CSEGGVSYEQYF. The CDR3 DNA reads as TGCAGCGAAGGGGGGGTCTCCTACGAGCAGTACTTC.

This clonotype has a handful of counts. V is TRBV19 and J is TRBJ1-2; D is unresolved. Germline values: CDR1 LNHDA, CDR2 SQIVND (reference sequence). The CDR3 loop spans 15 amino acids. V was cut by 3 bases and J by 3 bases, with 14 bases left in between. The CDR3 spells CASSINTPLHYGYTF. CDR3 nucleotides: TGTGCCAGTAGTATTAATACACCCCTTCACTATGGCTACACCTTC. Together with reference TRBV19 and TRBJ1-2, the CDR3 gives the full variable domain: DGGITQSPKYLFRKEGQNVTLSCEQNLNHDAMYWYRQDPGQGLRLIYYSQIVNDFQKGDIAEGYSVSREKKESFPLTVTSAQKNPTAFYLCASSINTPLHYGYTFGSGTRLTVV.

This clonotype has at least ten counts. The chain employs TRBV19 and TRBJ1-6, with 10 bases identical to TRBD1. The ends lost 7 bases at V and 9 bases at J; junction bases unmatched: 6. The CDR3 contains 14 residues. The germline gives CDR1 LNHDA, CDR2 SQIVND (reference sequence). The CDR3 bases are TGTGCCAGTACTCCGGGACAGGGGTTTTCACCCCTCCACTTT. This gives the protein CASTPGQGFSPLHF.

This clonotype was observed many times. The chain couples TRBV6-6 to TRBJ1-5, with D unresolved. V was pared by 7 bases and J by 3 bases, with 10 bases between. The CDR3 covers 13 residues. Germline assignment: CDR1 MNHNY and CDR2 SVGAGI (reference sequence). The CDR3 nucleotides read TGTGCCAGCAAGGCCAGCCTCAATCAGCCCCAGCATTTT. The encoded protein is CASKASLNQPQHF.

This clonotype has just a few counts. The chain uses TRBV6-4 and TRBJ1-5; D may be TRBD1 (5 bases). Germline CDR1 is MRHNA and CDR2 is SNTAGT. The CDR3 spans 14 residues. Trimming took 4 bases from V and 4 from J, leaving 11 bases between them. This chain's CDR3 is CASSGGRVNQPQHF. The CDR3 DNA follows: TGTGCCAGCAGTGGAGGCAGGGTGAATCAGCCCCAGCATTTT.

This chain links TRBV7-3 with TRBJ2-7, with a tentative D call TRBD2 (6 bases). V lost 6 bases to trimming and J lost 3 bases, with 18 bases between them. The CDR3 has 15 residues. Germline CDR1 SGHTA, CDR2 FQGTGA. The CDR3 sequence is CASSPGGDLNYEQYF. The CDR3 DNA is TGTGCCAGCAGTCCAGGAGGGGACCTGAACTACGAGCAGTACTTC.